This T cell receptor beta chain was profiled in a study of shared clonotypes between healthy human individuals. About the study: Three plates each covered CD4 naive and memory; CD8 naive two, CD8 memory one. Broader study findings: A reduction in generation probabilities was seen for non-shared clonotypes relative to those shared by all four donors.

Assay execution took place at the deep level. Clones were sequenced by immunoSEQ multiplex PCR, and TCRdb holds only the in-frame ones, with some missing. The sample shows more than 500,000 clones, 85% to 95% of them seen only once. As concerns this clone: What it recognizes is unknown.

The CDR3 is 18 residues long. Germline-derived CDR1 and CDR2 are MDHEN and SYDVKM. V was shortened by 6 bases and J by 1 base, with 25 bases between the two germline ends. Naive CD8 cells comprised CD45RO-negative, CCR7-positively selected cells, excluding terminally differentiated effector memory CD45RA+ cells. The TCR originated in a woman between 25 and 40 years old in good health. Sequences were obtained from naive CD8+ T cells sorted from blood. The chain links TRBV28 to TRBJ2-7, with D tentatively TRBD1 (6 bases). Written as DNA, the CDR3 is TGTGCCAGCAGAAGGGCAGGACAGTCCGATTTTTCGTCCTACGAGCAGTACTTC. The encoded protein is CASRRAGQSDFSSYEQYF.